This entry lists 24 T cell receptor beta chains sequenced from one sample in a study of T cell repertoires in cytomegalovirus infection. TCRdb re-analysed the reads in MiXCR, keeping a single row per CDR3 protein. Counted here are around 630,000 distinct CDR3 sequences, 20% to 25% occurring once; the ten biggest clones make up around 8%. Source material: CD8+ T cells from PBMCs. These receptors were taken from a human donor in good health (CMV status not recorded). Some clones in this sample may be carry-over from other donors' samples.

This clonotype came up a few times. The chain is built from TRBV28 and TRBJ2-6; TRBD1 is a possible D gene (5 bases). V was clipped by 6 bases and J by 4 bases, with 13 bases between them. The length of the CDR3 is 15 residues. CDR1 and CDR2 (germline): MDHEN, SYDVKM. For the CDR3, the DNA is TGTGCCAGCAGAACTCGCAGGGCGGGGGCCAACGTCCTGACTTTC. Translation gives CASRTRRAGANVLTF.

This clonotype was picked up many times. V gene TRBV4-1 combines with J gene TRBJ1-2; 9 bases agree with TRBD1. CDR3 length equals 15 residues. V lost 5 bases, J lost 4 bases, and 8 bases stayed unmatched. CDR1 MGHRA and CDR2 YSYEKL come from the germline V gene. CDR3 nucleotides: TGCGCCAGCAGCACCCGGGACAGGGACCTCTATGGCTACACCTTC. As protein: CASSTRDRDLYGYTF.

The table lists this clonotype with many counts. CDR3: CSASHLTGTQYF. DNA of the CDR3: TGCAGTGCTAGTCACCTCACTGGGACCCAGTACTTC. This chain connects TRBV20-1 to TRBJ2-5; D uncertain. Germline CDR1 DFQATT, CDR2 SNEGSKA (reference sequence). This CDR3 has 12 residues. V was trimmed by 3 bases and J by 7 bases, leaving 12 bases between them.

J is TRBJ2-7 and V is TRBV5-4, with TRBD2 matching over 7 bases. V was pared by 2 bases and J by 0 bases, with 5 bases of the junction left unmatched. Germline assignment: CDR1 SGHNT and CDR2 YYREEE (reference sequence). The CDR3 length is 15 residues. The CDR3 bases are TGTGCCAGCAGCTTAAAGCGGGAACACTCCTACGAGCAGTACTTC. As protein: CASSLKREHSYEQYF.

The chain uses TRBV20-1 and TRBJ2-4; 8 bases agree with TRBD2. CDR1 DFQATT and CDR2 SNEGSKA come from the germline V gene (reference sequence). This CDR3 region has 15 residues. The V and J ends lost 3 bases and 6 bases, in that order; junction bases with no gene match: 10. The CDR3 sequence: CSASILGGAGNIQYF. In nucleotides, the CDR3 is TGCAGTGCTAGTATTCTCGGGGGGGCTGGAAACATTCAGTACTTC.

This clonotype was recorded at least ten times. The chain is built from TRBV19 and TRBJ1-1, with 8 bases matching TRBD1. Germline V gene sequence: CDR1 LNHDA, CDR2 SQIVND (reference sequence). After removal of 5 bases from V and 1 base from J, the junction contained 9 bases not matched to a gene. The CDR3 extends over 16 amino acids. CDR3 amino acids: CASSPDRGRENTEAFF. CDR3 DNA: TGTGCCAGTAGTCCTGACAGGGGACGGGAGAACACTGAAGCTTTCTTT.

The rearrangement uses TRBV27 and TRBJ2-2; 9 bases map to TRBD1. The CDR3 has 17 amino acids. CDR1 MNHEY and CDR2 SMNVEV come from the germline V gene (reference sequence). V lost 1 base and J lost 2; bases outside the gene matches: 5. CDR3 protein: CASSLYADRGNTGELFF. The CDR3 DNA sequence: TGTGCCAGCAGTTTATACGCGGACAGGGGAAACACCGGGGAGCTGTTTTTT.

This clonotype was observed many times. The chain uses TRBV6-5 and TRBJ1-1; D possibly corresponds to TRBD1 (5 bases). The CDR3 covers 17 residues. CDR1 and CDR2 from the germline V gene are MNHEY and SVGAGI. The V end lost 0 bases, the J end lost 0 bases, and 14 bases lay between the germline ends. The CDR3 DNA follows: TGTGCCAGCAGTTACTCTTTGGGGGGTAGTATGAACACTGAAGCTTTCTTT. As protein: CASSYSLGGSMNTEAFF.

V and J are TRBV5-4 and TRBJ2-1; D is ambiguous. The germline CDR1 and CDR2 sequences are SGHNT and YYREEE (reference sequence). This CDR3 is 13 amino acids long. The V end was cut by 0 bases, the J end by 7 bases, with 8 bases between. This CDR3 reads CASSLEPGNEQFF. The CDR3 nucleotides read TGTGCCAGCAGCTTGGAGCCCGGGAATGAGCAGTTCTTC.

The rearrangement links TRBV28 to TRBJ2-2; perhaps D is TRBD1 or TRBD2 (6 bases each). Deletions cut 7 bases from V and 5 bases from J, with 14 bases between. Germline V lookup: CDR1 MDHEN, CDR2 SYDVKM. The length of the CDR3 is 14 residues. CDR3 amino acids: CASKERGETGELFF. CDR3 in DNA: TGTGCCAGCAAGGAGAGGGGGGAAACCGGGGAGCTGTTTTTT.

This rearrangement joins TRBV4-1 to TRBJ2-7, with TRBD1 identical over 7 bases. The CDR3 has 15 residues. Germline V gene sequence: CDR1 MGHRA, CDR2 YSYEKL. V lost 0 bases to trimming and J lost 4 bases; unmatched junction nucleotides: 6. Here the CDR3 DNA reads TGCGCCAGCAGCCAAGAGGAAGGCAGGGGGTACGAGCAGTACTTC. Residues: CASSQEEGRGYEQYF.

J is TRBJ2-2 and V is TRBV27; D is uncertain. V lost 0 bases and J lost 2, with 7 bases in between. Germline V CDR1 and CDR2: MNHEY, SMNVEV (reference sequence). The CDR3 covers 15 residues. The CDR3 region is CASSLSSGNTGELFF. The CDR3 DNA reads as TGTGCCAGCAGTTTATCGAGTGGTAACACCGGGGAGCTGTTTTTT.

This clonotype was counted between two and nine times. The V and J genes are TRBV27 and TRBJ1-1, with no clear D. CDR1 and CDR2 from the germline V gene are MNHEY and SMNVEV (reference sequence). The CDR3 extends over 11 amino acids. V lost 4 bases to trimming and J lost 7 bases, with 7 bases between them. CDR3: CASSSISEAFF. Written as DNA, the CDR3 is TGTGCCAGCAGTTCAATCAGTGAAGCTTTCTTT.

As regards this clonotype: A read error is possible here, since a much larger clone lies one base away. As DNA, the CDR3 is TGTGCCAGCAGCTTAGTACTTCGGGAGGAGCAGTTCTTC. It yields the protein CASSLVLREEQFF. The rearrangement uses TRBV7-4 and TRBJ2-1; TRBD2 might be the D (6 bases). Trimming removed 1 base at V and 10 bases at J, with 11 bases between. The CDR3 length is 13 residues. The germline V gene has CDR1 SGHVT and CDR2 SQSDAQ.

This clonotype was picked up many times. This chain links TRBV7-3 with TRBJ2-2; D is ambiguous. This CDR3 region has 14 residues. V gave up 5 bases and J gave up 5 bases, with 12 bases separating them. The germline V gene has CDR1 SGHTA and CDR2 FQGTGA. The CDR3 here is CASSMPTETGELFF. CDR3 coding DNA: TGTGCCAGCAGCATGCCGACTGAGACCGGGGAGCTGTTTTTT.

Many counts were recorded for this clonotype. The V gene is TRBV28, the J gene TRBJ2-7; the match to TRBD1 covers 9 bases. J lost 5 bases, V lost 8 bases, and 13 bases had no gene match. Germline V lookup: CDR1 MDHEN, CDR2 SYDVKM. This CDR3 comprises 15 residues. The CDR3 loop reads CASVPRDRVKDEQYF. DNA for the CDR3: TGTGCCAGCGTCCCCCGGGACAGGGTGAAGGACGAGCAGTACTTC.

Only a few counts were recorded for this clonotype. The chain links TRBV29-1 to TRBJ2-5; 12 bases are shared with TRBD2. The CDR3 spans 16 residues. CDR1 and CDR2 (germline): SQVTM, ANQGSEA. With V trimmed by 3 bases and J by 5 bases, 10 bases remained unmatched. CDR3 loop: CSVDVFLAGGLETQYF. The CDR3 bases are TGCAGCGTTGACGTATTCCTAGCGGGGGGGCTTGAGACCCAGTACTTC.

This clonotype has a handful of counts. The V and J genes are TRBV28 and TRBJ1-6, with D possibly matching TRBD1 (6 bases). The V end was cut by 2 bases, the J end by 11 bases, with 13 bases between. Germline assignment: CDR1 MDHEN and CDR2 SYDVKM. The CDR3 runs to 14 residues. As DNA, the CDR3 is TGTGCCAGCAGTTTAAGGGAACAGGGTCCACCCCTCCACTTT. Translation gives CASSLREQGPPLHF.

The genes are TRBV20-1 and TRBJ2-1, with D possibly being TRBD2 (5 bases). Germline V CDR1 and CDR2: DFQATT, SNEGSKA (reference sequence). The CDR3 consists of 16 residues. V was trimmed by 6 bases and J by 5 bases, leaving 23 bases between them. The CDR3 loop reads CSAPVEGWVGHNEQFF. CDR3 bases: TGCAGTGCCCCGGTCGAGGGATGGGTCGGCCACAATGAGCAGTTCTTC.

This clonotype was seen a single time. The rearrangement joins TRBV29-1 to TRBJ2-7, with D possibly matching TRBD1 (5 bases). Germline-derived CDR1 and CDR2 are SQVTM and ANQGSEA. The CDR3 contains 12 residues. Deletions cut 3 bases from V and 4 bases from J, with 10 bases between. The CDR3 protein is CSVETVPYEQYF. CDR3 bases: TGCAGCGTTGAGACAGTGCCATACGAGCAGTACTTC.

The chain joins TRBV27 to TRBJ2-5; TRBD1 aligns across 10 bases. The trim removed 3 bases at V and 2 bases at J, leaving 3 bases unmatched. CDR3 length: 15 amino acids. Germline V CDR1 and CDR2: MNHEY, SMNVEV (reference sequence). CDR3 bases: TGTGCCAGCAGTTTCGGACAGGGGGGACAAGAGACCCAGTACTTC. Protein sequence: CASSFGQGGQETQYF.

Points on this clonotype: The junction departs from germline at one end; a sequencing error may be responsible. This chain connects TRBV29-1 to TRBJ2-1; 10 bases are shared with TRBD2. There are 14 residues in the CDR3. Germline V CDR1 and CDR2: SQVTM, ANQGSEA. The CDR3 reads CSALTSGFYNGQFF. CDR3 coding DNA: TGCAGCGCCCTGACTAGCGGGTTCTACAATGGGCAGTTCTTC.

This chain uses TRBV5-5 with TRBJ2-4; D may correspond to TRBD1 or TRBD2 (6 bases each). CDR1 is SGHKS and CDR2 is YYEKEE in the germline V gene (reference sequence). V was pared by 0 bases and J by 7 bases, with 11 bases between. There are 14 residues in the CDR3. The CDR3, as DNA: TGTGCCAGCAGCTTGGACAGGGCGGGGAACATTCAGTACTTC. Translating it yields CASSLDRAGNIQYF.

This clonotype has a count of ten or more. The chain couples TRBV12-5 to TRBJ2-7; D unclear. Germline values: CDR1 LGHNT, CDR2 FRNRAP. V lost 6 bases and J lost 6, with 9 bases in between. The CDR3 runs 11 residues. The chain's CDR3 is CASGPLGEQYF. The CDR3 nucleotides are TGTGCTAGTGGCCCGTTGGGCGAGCAGTACTTC.